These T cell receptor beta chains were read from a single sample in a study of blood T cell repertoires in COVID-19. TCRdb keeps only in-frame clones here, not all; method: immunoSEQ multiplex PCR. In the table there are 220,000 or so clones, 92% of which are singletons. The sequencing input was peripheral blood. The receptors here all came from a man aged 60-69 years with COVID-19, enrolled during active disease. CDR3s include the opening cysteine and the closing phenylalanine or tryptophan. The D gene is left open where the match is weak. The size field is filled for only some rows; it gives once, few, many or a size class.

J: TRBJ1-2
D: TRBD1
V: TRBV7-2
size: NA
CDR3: CASSTGQGVQRGYTF
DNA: TGTGCCAGCAGCACGGGACAGGGGGTCCAACGGGGCTACACCTTC

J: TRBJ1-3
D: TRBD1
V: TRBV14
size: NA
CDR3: CASSQRSGQGIGNTIYF
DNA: TGTGCCAGCAGCCAACGATCGGGACAGGGGATAGGAAACACCATATATTTT

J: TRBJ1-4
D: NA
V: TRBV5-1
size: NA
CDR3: CASSLGVTATNEKLFF
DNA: TGCGCCAGCAGCTTGGGAGTTACCGCAACTAATGAAAAACTGTTTTTT

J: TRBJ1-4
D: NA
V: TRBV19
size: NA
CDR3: CASSMEGSGNEKLFF
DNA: TGTGCCAGTAGTATGGAGGGATCGGGTAATGAAAAACTGTTTTTT

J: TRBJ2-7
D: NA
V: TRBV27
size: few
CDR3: CASSFHSRYEQYF
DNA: TGTGCCAGCAGTTTCCACTCGAGGTACGAGCAGTACTTC

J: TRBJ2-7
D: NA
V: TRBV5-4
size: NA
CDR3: CASSPSPIGKSSYEQYF
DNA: TGTGCCAGCAGCCCCTCCCCCATCGGTAAATCGTCCTACGAGCAGTACTTC

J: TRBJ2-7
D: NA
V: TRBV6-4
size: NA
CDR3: CASSPGTSIPNYEQYF
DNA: TGTGCCAGCAGTCCCGGGACATCCATCCCAAACTACGAGCAGTACTTC

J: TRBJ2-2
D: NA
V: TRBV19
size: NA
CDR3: CASSIDRGPGELFF
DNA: TGTGCCAGTAGTATAGATCGAGGTCCCGGGGAGCTGTTTTTT

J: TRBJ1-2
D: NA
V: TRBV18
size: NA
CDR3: CASSPATQVYGYTF
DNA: TGTGCCAGCTCACCAGCGACACAGGTCTATGGCTACACCTTC

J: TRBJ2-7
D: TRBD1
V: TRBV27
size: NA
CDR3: CASKEGAGYEQYF
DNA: TGTGCCAGCAAAGAGGGGGCCGGCTACGAGCAGTACTTC

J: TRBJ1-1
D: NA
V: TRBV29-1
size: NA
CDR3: CSLSPGAVMNTEAFF
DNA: TGCAGCCTGTCACCAGGGGCAGTTATGAACACTGAAGCTTTCTTT

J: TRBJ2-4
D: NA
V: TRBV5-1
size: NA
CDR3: CASSLQGMNIQYF
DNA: TGCGCCAGCAGCTTACAGGGTATGAACATTCAGTACTTC

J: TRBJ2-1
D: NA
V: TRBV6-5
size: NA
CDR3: CASTSEWGVGNEQFF
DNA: TGTGCCAGCACCTCGGAATGGGGAGTGGGGAATGAGCAGTTCTTC

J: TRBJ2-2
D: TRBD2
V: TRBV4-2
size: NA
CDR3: CASSQDRDSGGGVTGELFF
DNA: TGTGCCAGCAGCCAAGATAGGGATAGCGGGGGTGGAGTCACCGGGGAGCTGTTTTTT

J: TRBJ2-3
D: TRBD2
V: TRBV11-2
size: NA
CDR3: CASSFLAGGTDTQYF
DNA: TGTGCCAGCAGCTTCCTAGCGGGGGGCACAGATACGCAGTATTTT

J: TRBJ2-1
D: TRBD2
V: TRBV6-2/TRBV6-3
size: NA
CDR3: CASRLAGGPGEQFF
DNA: TGTGCCAGCCGCCTAGCGGGAGGGCCTGGTGAGCAGTTCTTC

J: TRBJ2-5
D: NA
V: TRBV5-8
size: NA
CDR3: CASTAKLMGDNVEETQYF
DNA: TGTGCCAGCACCGCAAAGCTCATGGGGGACAACGTGGAAGAGACCCAGTACTTC

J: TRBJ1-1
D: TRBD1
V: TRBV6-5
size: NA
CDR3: CASSSDRVTEAFF
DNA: TGTGCCAGCAGTTCGGACAGGGTCACTGAAGCTTTCTTT

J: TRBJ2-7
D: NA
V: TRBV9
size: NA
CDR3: CASSASARGDEQYF
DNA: TGTGCCAGCAGCGCATCCGCCAGGGGAGACGAGCAGTACTTC

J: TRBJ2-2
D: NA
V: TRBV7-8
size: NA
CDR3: CASRNPGQTDTGELFF
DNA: TGTGCCAGCAGAAATCCAGGACAGACAGACACCGGGGAGCTGTTTTTT

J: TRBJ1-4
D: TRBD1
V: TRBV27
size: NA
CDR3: CASRARQGRTNEKLFF
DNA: TGTGCCAGCAGGGCTAGACAGGGGCGAACTAATGAAAAACTGTTTTTT

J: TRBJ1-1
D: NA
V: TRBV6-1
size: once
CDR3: CASSEAQYRQNTEAFF
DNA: TGTGCCAGCAGTGAAGCCCAGTACAGGCAGAACACTGAAGCTTTCTTT

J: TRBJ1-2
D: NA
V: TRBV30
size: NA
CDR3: CAWSVGGFNYGYTF
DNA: TGTGCCTGGAGTGTAGGAGGGTTTAACTATGGCTACACCTTC

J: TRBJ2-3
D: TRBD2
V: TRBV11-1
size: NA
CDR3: CASSREGSTDTQYF
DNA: TGTGCCAGCAGCCGGGAGGGCAGCACAGATACGCAGTATTTT

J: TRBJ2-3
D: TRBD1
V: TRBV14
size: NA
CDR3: CASSLDRHPTNTQYF
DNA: TGTGCCAGCAGCCTGGACAGGCACCCGACTAATACGCAGTATTTT

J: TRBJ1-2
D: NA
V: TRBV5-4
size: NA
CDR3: CASSLGHTGNYGYTF
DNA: TGTGCCAGCAGCCTAGGACATACCGGGAACTATGGCTACACCTTC

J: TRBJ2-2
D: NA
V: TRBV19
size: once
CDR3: CASTPRQATGELFF
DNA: TGTGCCAGTACCCCAAGACAGGCCACCGGGGAGCTGTTTTTT

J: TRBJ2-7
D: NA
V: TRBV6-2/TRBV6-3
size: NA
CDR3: CASSRQGGSYEQYF
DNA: TGTGCCAGCAGCCGCCAAGGGGGCTCCTACGAGCAGTACTTC